This T cell receptor beta chain stems from a study of prognosis after radiotherapy for stage I lung cancer. For the study at large: Stereotactic body radiotherapy was given without concurrent therapy, and no patient received both at once.

TCR beta CDR3 was amplified from genomic DNA by two-round multiplex PCR. The first round of PCR was done with primers that matched each TRBV and TRBJ gene. One entry per CDR3 protein results from TCRdb running MiXCR on the multiplex PCR reads. The table includes roughly 30,000 distinct CDR3 sequences, over 45% detected once. Broader study findings: The way patients used TRBV and TRBJ genes reportedly differed depending on whether they had metastases. Lower post-radiation Shannon entropy was seen in patients who went on to develop distant metastases.

This clonotype was seen at least ten times. Its antigen is not known. This TCR derives from a donor aged 50 or older with non-small cell lung cancer. This specimen was PBMCs, taken before or after stereotactic body radiation therapy (not recorded which).

The CDR3 is CAISESRGGFNQPQHF. In DNA, the CDR3 is TGTGCCATCAGTGAGTCGAGGGGGGGCTTCAATCAGCCCCAGCATTTT. The chain links TRBV10-3 to TRBJ1-5, with a possible D match to TRBD1 (6 bases). This CDR3 is built from 16 residues. V was clipped by 0 bases and J by 3 bases, with 12 bases between them. Germline loops: CDR1 ENHRY, CDR2 SYGVKD.